A selection of T cell receptor beta chains follows, all from one sample in a study of blood T cell repertoires in COVID-19. The data were produced by immunoSEQ multiplex PCR, yet TCRdb's version contains in-frame clones alone and is incomplete. The table shows some 260,000 clones, with under 95% occurring only once. The sequencing input was PBMCs or T cells enriched from blood (not recorded which). Every receptor here comes from a woman between 18 and 29 years old who had recovered from COVID-19. CDR3s include the opening cysteine and the closing phenylalanine or tryptophan. D genes are given only for firm matches. Size values are once, few and many counts, or a class for expanded clones, and some rows have none.

d_call	clone_size	j_call	v_call	cdr3_aa	cdr3_nt
.	.	TRBJ1-2	TRBV19	CASSIDFRDGYTF	TGTGCCAGTAGTATAGATTTTCGGGATGGCTACACCTTC
TRBD1	.	TRBJ1-6	TRBV7-8	CASSPATGLNSPLHF	TGTGCCAGCAGCCCGGCGACAGGGTTGAATTCACCCCTCCACTTT
TRBD2	.	TRBJ2-1	TRBV27	CASRLFSLAGEGHEQFF	TGTGCCAGCCGTCTCTTTTCGCTAGCGGGAGAGGGGCATGAGCAGTTCTTC
TRBD2	.	TRBJ2-5	TRBV4-1	CASSPGGARGETQYF	TGCGCCAGCAGCCCCGGGGGGGCGCGGGGAGAGACCCAGTACTTC
TRBD1	.	TRBJ2-2	TRBV6-5	CASSFQAGTGPGELFF	TGTGCCAGCAGTTTTCAAGCTGGGACAGGCCCCGGGGAGCTGTTTTTT
.	.	TRBJ1-1	TRBV14	CASSQRWARGSGNTEAFF	TGTGCCAGCAGCCAAAGGTGGGCCAGGGGCAGTGGGAACACTGAAGCTTTCTTT
TRBD1	.	TRBJ1-1	TRBV7-3	CASSATGVSTEAFF	TGTGCCAGCAGCGCGACAGGGGTTTCCACTGAAGCTTTCTTT
.	.	TRBJ1-2	TRBV6-5	CASSYRGGGSNGYTF	TGTGCCAGCAGCTACCGCGGTGGGGGGTCTAATGGCTACACCTTC
.	.	TRBJ1-1	TRBV12-5	CASGRTATEAFF	TGTGCTAGTGGTAGGACAGCCACTGAAGCTTTCTTT
.	.	TRBJ1-1	TRBV29-1	CSGSGHLNTEAFF	TGCAGCGGTTCGGGACATCTGAACACTGAAGCTTTCTTT
TRBD1	once	TRBJ2-1	TRBV7-9	CASSSDRGNEQFF	TGTGCCAGCAGCTCTGACAGGGGCAATGAGCAGTTCTTC
TRBD1	.	TRBJ1-1	TRBV3-1/TRBV3-2	CASSQKVPGGSATEAFF	TGTGCCAGCAGCCAGAAGGTCCCAGGGGGATCGGCCACTGAAGCTTTCTTT
TRBD1	.	TRBJ1-5	TRBV9	CASSVGQNNQPQHF	TGTGCCAGCAGCGTGGGACAGAACAATCAGCCCCAGCATTTT
TRBD2	.	TRBJ2-5	TRBV24-1	CATSEVAGGQVLDF	TGTGCCACCAGTGAGGTAGCGGGGGGCCAGGTCTTGGACTTC
.	.	TRBJ1-2	TRBV6-5	CASIQGRRTGYTF	TGTGCCAGCATTCAGGGGCGGAGGACAGGCTACACCTTC
.	.	TRBJ1-1	TRBV27	CASSFRTRTYTEAFF	TGTGCCAGCAGTTTCCGAACAAGGACATACACTGAAGCTTTCTTT
.	once	TRBJ2-7	TRBV21-1	CAEVAEQYF	TGTGCCGAGGTGGCCGAGCAGTACTTC
TRBD1	.	TRBJ2-7	TRBV5-1	CASSLVQGTGIYEQYF	TGCGCCAGCAGCTTGGTACAGGGGACAGGAATCTACGAGCAGTACTTC
TRBD1	.	TRBJ1-3	TRBV19	CASNTRKQGLFSGNTIYF	TGTGCCAGCAACACAAGGAAACAGGGGCTCTTCTCTGGAAACACCATATATTTT
.	.	TRBJ2-7	TRBV4-1	CASSRTSRSYEQYF	TGCGCCAGCAGCCGGACTTCCCGCTCCTACGAGCAGTACTTC
.	.	TRBJ2-7	TRBV29-1	CSVGTISYEQYF	TGCAGCGTTGGGACTATCTCCTACGAGCAGTACTTC
.	.	TRBJ2-7	TRBV4-3	CASSQDLSAGRKDEQYF	TGCGCCAGCAGCCAAGACCTTTCGGCAGGGCGGAAGGACGAGCAGTACTTC
TRBD1	once	TRBJ2-7	TRBV3-1/TRBV3-2	CASSQRQGVYEQYF	TGTGCCAGCAGCCAAAGACAGGGGGTTTACGAGCAGTACTTC
.	.	TRBJ1-5	TRBV7-2	CASSLVSPNQPQHF	TGTGCCAGCAGCTTAGTTTCTCCCAATCAGCCCCAGCATTTT
.	.	TRBJ2-7	TRBV24-1	CATSDPSPGHRHEQYF	TGTGCCACCAGTGACCCCTCCCCGGGACATAGACACGAGCAGTACTTC
.	.	TRBJ1-1	TRBV29-1	CSVRGTLKGGTEAFF	TGCAGCGTGCGGGGGACCCTCAAGGGGGGCACTGAAGCTTTCTTT
.	.	TRBJ1-2	TRBV4-1	CASSQRQVGGNYGYTF	TGCGCCAGCAGCCAGAGACAGGTCGGGGGGAACTATGGCTACACCTTC
TRBD1	.	TRBJ1-2	TRBV5-4	CASSQTGNYGYTF	TGTGCCAGCAGCCAGACAGGGAACTATGGCTACACCTTC
TRBD2	once	TRBJ2-3	TRBV4-2	CASSQDRKLAGSTDTQYF	TGTGCCAGCAGCCAAGATAGAAAGCTAGCGGGAAGCACAGATACGCAGTATTTT
TRBD2	.	TRBJ2-5	TRBV3-1/TRBV3-2	CASSQEAGGWETQYF	TGTGCCAGCAGCCAAGAGGCGGGAGGCTGGGAGACCCAGTACTTC
.	.	TRBJ1-3	TRBV25-1	CASSERTGNTIYF	TGTGCCAGCAGTGAACGCACAGGAAACACCATATATTTT
TRBD1	.	TRBJ1-5	TRBV5-6	CASSFGTGEAQPQHF	TGTGCCAGCAGCTTTGGTACAGGGGAGGCTCAGCCCCAGCATTTT
TRBD2	.	TRBJ2-1	TRBV11-3	CASSPTGTSAYNEQFF	TGTGCCAGCAGCCCTACCGGGACTAGTGCGTACAATGAGCAGTTCTTC
.	.	TRBJ1-4	TRBV27	CASRGWGFNEKLFF	TGTGCCAGCAGAGGTTGGGGCTTTAATGAAAAACTGTTTTTT
.	.	TRBJ1-2	TRBV5-4	CASSLVGATYGYTF	TGTGCCAGCAGCTTGGTAGGAGCCACCTATGGCTACACCTTC
TRBD2	.	TRBJ2-3	TRBV7-9	CASSLTNPGGGTDTQYF	TGTGCCAGCAGCTTAACAAACCCCGGGGGGGGCACAGATACGCAGTATTTT
TRBD2	.	TRBJ2-7	TRBV7-2	CASRPGTSYGEQYF	TGTGCCAGCAGACCCGGGACTAGCTACGGGGAGCAGTACTTC
TRBD1	.	TRBJ1-6	TRBV7-2	CASSLRGQILSPLHF	TGTGCCAGCAGCCTTCGGGGACAGATTCTCTCACCCCTCCACTTT
.	once	TRBJ2-5	TRBV5-1	CASSLGAYSQETQYF	TGCGCCAGCAGCTTGGGGGCCTACTCACAAGAGACCCAGTACTTC
TRBD2	once	TRBJ2-1	TRBV15	CATSRGAPLAGGHNEQFF	TGTGCCACCAGCAGAGGGGCCCCACTAGCGGGGGGACACAATGAGCAGTTCTTC
.	.	TRBJ1-1	TRBV6-2/TRBV6-3	CASSYSHEAFF	TGTGCCAGCAGTTACAGCCATGAAGCTTTCTTT
.	.	TRBJ2-1	TRBV5-1	CASSLGLVYYNEQFF	TGCGCCAGCAGCTTGGGTCTAGTGTACTACAATGAGCAGTTCTTC
.	.	TRBJ2-6	TRBV14	CASSQDWGGSRGIASGANVLTF	TGTGCCAGCAGCCAAGACTGGGGCGGTTCCCGGGGGATCGCCTCTGGGGCCAACGTCCTGACTTTC
.	.	TRBJ1-2	TRBV19	CASSMRDYGYTF	TGTGCCAGTAGTATGCGGGATTATGGCTACACCTTC
TRBD1	.	TRBJ1-2	TRBV5-1	CASSFENRGPNYGYTF	TGCGCCAGCAGCTTTGAAAACAGGGGGCCCAACTATGGCTACACCTTC
.	.	TRBJ1-2	TRBV19	CASSIAPGYGYTF	TGTGCCAGTAGTATAGCGCCAGGGTATGGCTACACCTTC
TRBD1	.	TRBJ1-2	TRBV15	CATQGAVDGYTF	TGTGCCACCCAGGGGGCTGTAGATGGCTACACCTTC